The clone carrying this TCR beta chain appeared many times. No antigen is known for it. From the 5' RACE reads, TCRdb called clonotypes with MiXCR, one entry per CDR3 protein. The sample holds about 17,000 distinct CDR3 sequences; approximately 5.8% are singletons and the top ten take 6.5% to 7%. Germline trimming cut 6 bases from V and 7 bases from J; bases unmatched to any gene: 10. The CDR3 has 13 amino acids. Germline values: CDR1 SQVTM, CDR2 ANQGSEA. The sample belongs to a study of spatial heterogeneity in lung cancer. Study findings and constraints: For expanded intratumoral alpha and beta TCRs, counts tracked tumor mutation counts.

The time point here: sample taken at primary tumor resection. The input material, whole RNA from tumor, nontumor lung or frozen PBMC, was sequenced unsorted. Sequenced material: lung tumor tissue, taken at surgery. The sequence came from a male donor with early-stage non-small cell lung cancer. This rearrangement joins TRBV29-1 to TRBJ2-5; 8 bases are a match to TRBD1. CDR3 region: CSVQPGGAGTQYF. Written as DNA, the CDR3 is TGCAGCGTCCAGCCAGGGGGCGCCGGGACCCAGTACTTC.